Listed here are 20 T cell receptor beta chains from one sample, sequenced in a study of CD8 T cells in Susac syndrome. Random hexamers were used to reverse transcribe 0.5 to 1 ug of RNA. From the immunoSEQ multiplex PCR reads, TCRdb called clonotypes with MiXCR, one entry per CDR3 protein. The sample records roughly 200,000 distinct CDR3 sequences, approximately 94% being singletons. The sample was CD4+ T cells from PBMCs. The source is a human donor in good health.

The chain employs TRBV7-2 and TRBJ2-2; 7 bases align to TRBD1. J lost 4 bases, V lost 4 bases, and 3 bases had no gene match. Germline V lookup: CDR1 SGHTA, CDR2 FQGNSA. The CDR3 is 14 amino acids. CDR3 region: CASSSSGGTGELFF. As DNA, the CDR3 is TGTGCCAGCAGCTCGTCAGGGGGCACCGGGGAGCTGTTTTTT.

The chain joins TRBV5-4 to TRBJ1-1; TRBD1 aligns across 9 bases. V lost 4 bases to trimming and J lost 5 bases; unmatched junction nucleotides: 9. This CDR3 contains 15 residues. Germline CDR1 is SGHNT and CDR2 is YYREEE (reference sequence). This CDR3 reads CASSVDRGSTTEAFF. The DNA for the CDR3 is TGTGCCAGCAGCGTTGACAGGGGGTCGACGACTGAAGCTTTCTTT.

This sequence joins TRBV5-1 and TRBJ2-1, with no clear D. The germline gives CDR1 SGHRS, CDR2 YFSETQ. V was shortened by 6 bases and J by 7 bases, with 8 bases between the two germline ends. This CDR3 has 11 residues. CDR3 coding DNA: TGCGCCAGCAACCTCCTGAATGAGCAGTTCTTC. Translated: CASNLLNEQFF.

The chain has TRBV12-3 or TRBV12-4 and TRBJ1-2; no clear D. Between the trimmed V and J ends, which lost 2 bases and 8 bases, there was a span of 9 bases. The CDR3 spans 12 residues. CDR3 amino acids: CASSLRLGGYTF. The CDR3 coding sequence is TGTGCCAGCAGTTTAAGACTGGGCGGCTACACCTTC.

The chain links TRBV3-1 to TRBJ2-1; possibly TRBD1 for D (5 bases). CDR1 LGHDT and CDR2 YNNKEL come from the germline V gene (reference sequence). CDR3 length: 11 residues. V lost 6 bases and J lost 10, with 10 bases in between. CDR3: CASRGQREQFF. The CDR3 DNA follows: TGTGCCAGCAGAGGACAACGGGAGCAGTTCTTC.

CDR3 loop: CASSPGQYWTAGNTIYF. CDR3 nucleotide sequence: TGTGCCAGCAGCCCCGGACAGTATTGGACCGCTGGAAACACCATATATTTT. This rearrangement joins TRBV28 to TRBJ1-3; D is perhaps TRBD1 (6 bases). Per germline, CDR1 MDHEN and CDR2 SYDVKM. The CDR3 sequence is 17 residues long. V lost 6 bases, J lost 2 bases, and 20 bases lay in between.

The chain links TRBV30 to TRBJ1-3; D not certain. CDR1 GTSNPN and CDR2 SVGIG come from the germline V gene (reference sequence). The CDR3 runs 15 residues. V was shortened by 2 bases and J by 3 bases, with 14 bases between the two germline ends. For the CDR3, the DNA is TGTGCCTGGAGTCATACCCCGGCTAGTGGAAACACCATATATTTT. This translates into CAWSHTPASGNTIYF.

The genes are TRBV29-1 and TRBJ2-1; 7 bases line up with TRBD1. The CDR3 totals 13 residues. The germline V gene has CDR1 SQVTM and CDR2 ANQGSEA. With V trimmed by 6 bases and J by 11 bases, 13 bases remained unmatched. CDR3 region: CSVDRTGQEKQFF. The CDR3 nucleotides read TGCAGCGTCGACAGGACTGGACAGGAAAAGCAGTTCTTC.

This sequence joins TRBV7-9 and TRBJ2-7; D possibly uses TRBD1 or TRBD2 (5 bases each). Trimming took 10 bases from V and 6 from J, leaving 19 bases between them. This CDR3 has 13 residues. Germline lookup yields CDR1 SEHNR and CDR2 FQNEAQ (reference sequence). The CDR3 DNA reads TGTGCCACCTCACTTCTTAATGGGGGCGAGCAGTACTTC. It yields the protein CATSLLNGGEQYF.

The chain carries TRBV2 and TRBJ1-1; D uncertain. Trimming cost V 3 bases and J 2 bases, with 10 bases left between them. The CDR3 has 14 residues. CDR1 and CDR2 (germline): SNHLY, FYNNEI. The DNA of the CDR3 is TGTGCCAGCAGTGACCCCGGCGGCAACACTGAAGCTTTCTTT. This encodes CASSDPGGNTEAFF.

This clonotype was counted once. V gene TRBV29-1 combines with J gene TRBJ2-5; TRBD2 is a possible D gene (6 bases). The CDR3 sequence is 12 residues long. The V gene lost 4 bases and the J gene lost 5 bases, with 11 bases spanning the gap. Germline CDR1 reads SQVTM; CDR2 reads ANQGSEA. CDR3 sequence (DNA): TGCAGCGTTGGGGCAAGCGGGGAGACCCAGTACTTC. Amino acids: CSVGASGETQYF.

V is TRBV7-2 and J is TRBJ2-7; 7 bases map to TRBD2. The CDR3 spans 11 residues. The V gene end was trimmed by 8 bases and the J gene end by 2 bases; junction bases not matched to a gene: 0. In germline, CDR1 is SGHTA, CDR2 FQGNSA. CDR3 sequence: CASGRAYEQYF. In nucleotides, the CDR3 is TGTGCCAGCGGGAGGGCCTACGAGCAGTACTTC.

This clonotype appeared once. The chain recombines TRBV12-5 with TRBJ1-1; the D gene is possibly TRBD1 (5 bases). V shed 7 bases and J shed 1 base, with 10 bases lying between them. The CDR3 is 13 amino acids. CDR1 and CDR2 from the germline V gene are LGHNT and FRNRAP. CDR3 in amino acids: CASASTANTEAFF. CDR3 sequence (DNA): TGTGCTAGTGCCTCGACAGCGAACACTGAAGCTTTCTTT.

This chain links TRBV28 with TRBJ2-7, with TRBD2 matching over 10 bases. This CDR3 spans 15 amino acids. The V gene end was trimmed by 10 bases and the J gene end by 2 bases; junction bases not matched to a gene: 11. Per germline, CDR1 MDHEN and CDR2 SYDVKM. In nucleotides, the CDR3 is TGTGCCACCACCCACTCTAGCGGGAGTACCTACGAGCAGTACTTC. Its protein is CATTHSSGSTYEQYF.

The rearrangement joins TRBV11-3 to TRBJ2-1; D gene ambiguous. CDR3 size: 13 residues. Germline CDR1 SGHNT, CDR2 YENEEA. Trimming removed 4 bases from V and 6 bases from J, with 10 bases in between. CDR3 in DNA: TGTGCCAGCAGCTCCCTGTTGGGCAATGAGCAGTTCTTC. It codes for CASSSLLGNEQFF.

J is TRBJ2-3 and V is TRBV20-1; D ambiguous. Germline loops: CDR1 DFQATT, CDR2 SNEGSKA (reference sequence). V was clipped by 0 bases and J by 6 bases, with 19 bases between them. This CDR3 has 16 amino acids. The CDR3 region has the DNA TGCAGTGCTAGAGATGGTCAACCATCCCGAGCGGATACGCAGTATTTT. The encoded protein is CSARDGQPSRADTQYF.

The J gene is TRBJ1-1, the V gene TRBV6-2 or TRBV6-3, with 7 bases lining up with TRBD1. CDR1 MNHEY and CDR2 SVGEGT come from the germline V gene. The V gene end was trimmed by 6 bases and the J gene end by 0 bases; junction bases not matched to a gene: 4. The CDR3 runs to 14 residues. The CDR3 sequence: CASRTRGVNTEAFF. The CDR3 coding sequence is TGTGCCAGCAGGACCAGGGGGGTGAACACTGAAGCTTTCTTT.

V usage is TRBV20-1 and J usage is TRBJ2-1; TRBD2 matches 14 bases. In germline, CDR1 is DFQATT, CDR2 SNEGSKA (reference sequence). V lost 6 bases to trimming and J lost 5 bases; unmatched junction nucleotides: 6. The CDR3 covers 15 residues. The CDR3 nucleotides are TGCAGTGCCCCCACGGGACTAGCGGGGGACAATGAGCAGTTCTTC. Translation gives CSAPTGLAGDNEQFF.

The genes are TRBV20-1 and TRBJ2-1, with 12 bases lining up with TRBD2. V shed 2 bases and J 7 bases; nucleotides not matched to a gene: 3. Germline-derived CDR1 and CDR2 are DFQATT and SNEGSKA (reference sequence). This CDR3 has 14 residues. The CDR3 sequence: CSARRLAGVNEQFF. CDR3 bases: TGCAGTGCTAGAAGACTAGCGGGAGTTAATGAGCAGTTCTTC.

CDR3 sequence reads: CASSPRTSGRGYNEQFF. The CDR3 nucleotides read TGCGCCAGCAGCCCCCGGACTAGCGGGAGAGGTTACAATGAGCAGTTCTTC. The V gene is TRBV5-1, the J gene TRBJ2-1; 13 bases align to TRBD2. The CDR3 runs to 17 residues. Germline trimming cut 4 bases from V and 4 bases from J; bases unmatched to any gene: 8. Germline-derived CDR1 and CDR2 are SGHRS and YFSETQ.